These T cell receptor beta chains were read from a single sample in a study of blood T cells in healthy people across ages. In TCRdb, the 5' RACE reads were re-called with MiXCR into one record per CDR3 protein. There are about 800,000 distinct CDR3 sequences in the sample; around a quarter occur only once, and approximately 4% lies in the top ten. The same sample was also used in a study of T cells of mothers and their children.

Sequencing input: blood. The receptor set was obtained from a boy between 10 and 17 years old in good health. Both conserved end residues are part of each CDR3.

V gene	J gene	CDR3 protein
TRBV2	TRBJ2-2	CASRILGNTGELFF
TRBV6-2/TRBV6-3	TRBJ2-7	CATANTFYEQYF
TRBV7-9	TRBJ2-5	CASSFGEETQYF
TRBV7-2	NA	CASSNGAYNEQFF
TRBV7-2	TRBJ2-3	CASSSDYLGTQYF
TRBV20-1	TRBJ2-3	CSAPGSRTSGFTDTQYF
TRBV5-1	TRBJ2-2	CESGRLNTGELFF
TRBV20-1	TRBJ2-5	CGARLLRQGEIQETQYF
TRBV12-3/TRBV12-4	TRBJ2-3	CASSLYIGGTDTQYF
TRBV9	TRBJ2-7	CASSVGPDSYYEQYF
TRBV5-5	TRBJ2-6	CASSLSRGDRVVAGANVLTF
TRBV6-2/TRBV6-3	TRBJ2-6	CASISPGAGANVLTF
TRBV27	TRBJ1-1	CASKTPDRGQHTEAFF
TRBV20-1	TRBJ2-3	CSARVRGPGLVLSDTQYF
TRBV28	TRBJ2-2	CASHRRVGELFF
TRBV29-1	TRBJ2-7	CSVGKGGYEQYF
TRBV7-2	TRBJ2-5	CASSFNLLAGGRAQYF
TRBV20-1	TRBJ1-4	CSARGQSNERMFF
TRBV20-1	TRBJ1-4	CSAPDGNEKLFF
TRBV30	TRBJ1-5	CAWSVQGDQPQHF
TRBV19	TRBJ1-6	CASSIGGSNSPLHF
TRBV7-2	TRBJ2-5	CASRPTGTSGETQYF
TRBV20-1	TRBJ2-5	CSARSPGQGTTQYF
TRBV29-1	TRBJ1-2	CSVDGPPGYTF
TRBV12-3/TRBV12-4	TRBJ2-3	CASSAAGGDTQYF
TRBV10-3	TRBJ2-3	CAISRSTDTQYF
TRBV29-1	TRBJ2-7	CSVEVSGTGLYEQYF
TRBV5-6	TRBJ1-2	CASGLDRGGYGYTF
TRBV29-1	TRBJ2-3	CSVAAILAANTDTQYF
TRBV7-2	TRBJ1-2	CASSPATAYGYTF
TRBV6-5	TRBJ2-2	CASRKDRVNTGELFF
TRBV5-6	TRBJ1-5	CASSLARGSQPQHF
TRBV7-9	TRBJ2-7	CASSFEGDRGFSYEQYF
TRBV20-1	TRBJ2-5	CSAFGLMEKTQYF
TRBV29-1	TRBJ2-1	CSVEPSGRPYLQFF
TRBV20-1	TRBJ2-3	CSARDPWTPSTDTQYF
TRBV29-1	TRBJ2-5	CSVGLVAGGIVTQYF
TRBV27	TRBJ1-2	CASSVTGIYGYTF
TRBV7-9	TRBJ2-1	CASSLPAYNEQFF
TRBV4-1	TRBJ2-2	CASSQGLGEVANTGELFF
TRBV5-1	TRBJ2-5	CASSLGFVQETQYF
TRBV28	NA	CASSSVGTQYF
TRBV29-1	TRBJ1-1	CSAGDRSNTEAFF
TRBV5-6	TRBJ2-7	CASSSRGGDHEQYF
TRBV20-1	TRBJ2-1	CSARAASGSMNEQFF
TRBV5-5	TRBJ2-3	CASSLELVGADTQYF
TRBV7-6	TRBJ2-2	CASAYQGSGGELFF
TRBV29-1	TRBJ1-1	CSVEPFRGNEAFF
TRBV7-9	TRBJ1-3	CASSSAQGPSGNTIYF
TRBV29-1	TRBJ2-1	CSVEMADRYNEQFF
TRBV9	TRBJ2-7	CASLRTGTSAEQYF
TRBV15	TRBJ2-7	CATSKEAGVTYEQYF
TRBV20-1	TRBJ2-5	CSAVPGQKETQYF
TRBV18	TRBJ2-3	CASSPQGAGTGTQYF
TRBV14	TRBJ1-2	CASSQDQGTNYGYTF
TRBV27	TRBJ2-7	CASSWAVSYEQYF